Included here is one T cell receptor beta chain sequence, with context. The sample originates from a study of CD8 T cells in Susac syndrome. RNA totalling about 0.45 to 1 ug underwent reverse transcription with random hexamers. TCRdb used MiXCR to reprocess the immunoSEQ multiplex PCR reads, holding one entry per CDR3 protein. The data hold about 100,000 distinct CDR3 sequences, with 95% observed a single time. The sequencing sample was made of CD8+ T cells from PBMCs. The receptor was isolated from a human donor with Susac syndrome.

CDR3 DNA sequence: TGCGCCAGCAGCCAAGATAGGGCCACCTCTGGGGCCAACGTCCTGACTTTC. This translates into CASSQDRATSGANVLTF. V usage is TRBV4-1 and J usage is TRBJ2-6; D gene uncertain. The CDR3 has 17 residues. Per the germline V gene, CDR1 is MGHRA and CDR2 is YSYEKL. The germline V and J ends were trimmed by 0 bases and 0 bases, with 9 bases remaining between them.